A single sample is the source of the 21 T cell receptor beta chains below, sequenced in a study of Graves' ophthalmopathy and Graves' hyperthyroidism. The sequenced template was RNA, covering the TCR beta CDR3 region. The workflow started with a first-round RT-PCR run with HTBI primers and then moved on to a second-round multiplex PCR. TCRdb called the multiplex PCR reads again in MiXCR, with one record for every CDR3 protein. Found here are nearly 400,000 distinct CDR3 sequences, 18% of them singletons; the top ten hold roughly 1.4%. The sequenced sample consisted of peripheral blood. The receptors come from a woman under 30 with Graves' ophthalmopathy.

This clonotype was found many times. The chain combines TRBV27 with TRBJ1-1, with D maybe TRBD1 (5 bases). Trimming stripped 6 bases from V and 4 bases from J, with 15 bases between. The germline V gene encodes CDR1 MNHEY and CDR2 SMNVEV (reference sequence). This CDR3 is built from 14 residues. The CDR3, as DNA: TGTGCCAGCAGGGAGGGAGGGGCGCGCACTGAAGCTTTCTTT. Translating it yields CASREGGARTEAFF.

This clonotype was seen ten or more times. V is TRBV28 and J is TRBJ1-5; D uncertain. V dropped 5 bases and J dropped 8 bases, with 22 bases sitting between them. Per germline, CDR1 MDHEN and CDR2 SYDVKM. There are 16 residues in the CDR3. The DNA for the CDR3 is TGTGCCAGCAGTACACCCCGTTGGCAAGGGTTGGAGCCCCAGCATTTT. Its translation: CASSTPRWQGLEPQHF. The whole variable domain, remainder taken from reference TRBV28 and TRBJ1-5, is DVKVTQSSRYLVKRTGEKVFLECVQDMDHENMFWYRQDPGLGLRLIYFSYDVKMKEKGDIPEGYSVSREKKERFSLILESASTNQTSMYLCASSTPRWQGLEPQHFGDGTRLSIL.

At least ten counts were recorded for this clonotype. The chain recombines TRBV12-3 or TRBV12-4 with TRBJ1-5; tentatively, D is TRBD1 (5 bases). With 6 bases removed from V and 9 bases from J, the gap between germline ends came to 21 bases. This CDR3 spans 15 amino acids. The CDR3 nucleotides read TGTGCCAGCAGCTCCGGGACCCCAATTGGAGGGCCCCAGCATTTT. This translates into CASSSGTPIGGPQHF.

This clonotype was observed at least ten times. This chain connects TRBV12-3 or TRBV12-4 to TRBJ2-2; 7 nucleotides align to TRBD2. With 3 bases clipped from V and 5 bases from J, the junction kept 6 bases outside the gene matches. The CDR3 is 15 amino acids. The CDR3 DNA follows: TGTGCCAGCAGTTTTCGGGGGGTCGGAACCGGGGAGCTGTTTTTT. Residues: CASSFRGVGTGELFF.

This clonotype occurred many times. V usage is TRBV6-5 and J usage is TRBJ2-2; possibly TRBD1 for D (6 bases). Germline V gene sequence: CDR1 MNHEY, CDR2 SVGAGI. This CDR3 spans 14 amino acids. The V and J ends lost 6 bases and 7 bases respectively, with 15 bases between them. CDR3 sequence: CASRVEYRVGELFF. The CDR3 region has the DNA TGTGCCAGCAGGGTAGAGTACAGGGTCGGGGAGCTGTTTTTT.

In this sample, this clonotype turned up many times. This chain links TRBV9 with TRBJ2-3; D unclear. Trimming shortened V by 2 bases and J by 4 bases, and 17 bases separated the two germline ends. CDR1 and CDR2 (germline): SGDLS, YYNGEE. The CDR3 extends over 16 amino acids. CDR3 region: CASSVAGPSDADTQYF. The CDR3 coding sequence is TGTGCCAGCAGCGTCGCCGGGCCGTCAGACGCAGATACGCAGTATTTT.

The count of this clonotype is one. This chain connects TRBV28 to TRBJ2-7; D ambiguous. Germline loops: CDR1 MDHEN, CDR2 SYDVKM. The germline V and J ends were trimmed by 2 bases and 4 bases, with 15 bases remaining between them. The CDR3 has 15 residues. This chain's CDR3 is CASSLLGEDPYEQYF. Here the CDR3 DNA reads TGTGCCAGCAGTTTACTGGGTGAAGATCCTTACGAGCAGTACTTC. The whole variable domain, filled in from reference TRBV28 and TRBJ2-7, reads DVKVTQSSRYLVKRTGEKVFLECVQDMDHENMFWYRQDPGLGLRLIYFSYDVKMKEKGDIPEGYSVSREKKERFSLILESASTNQTSMYLCASSLLGEDPYEQYFGPGTRLTVT.

This clonotype was seen at least ten times. This chain connects TRBV28 to TRBJ1-5, with 9 bases identical to TRBD1. This CDR3 is built from 17 residues. V lost 0 bases to trimming and J lost 3 bases; unmatched junction nucleotides: 6. Looked up from germline, CDR1 is MDHEN and CDR2 is SYDVKM. The DNA of the CDR3 is TGTGCCAGCAGTTTATGGGGGGGACAGGGCTACAATCAGCCCCAGCATTTT. Translated, it gives CASSLWGGQGYNQPQHF.

This clonotype has ten or more counts. This rearrangement joins TRBV27 to TRBJ2-7; TRBD1 aligns across 9 bases. V gave up 4 bases and J gave up 3 bases; unmatched junction bases: 7. CDR1 and CDR2 (germline): MNHEY, SMNVEV (reference sequence). This CDR3 region has 15 residues. The CDR3 here is CASSSRQGVYYEQYF. The CDR3, as DNA: TGTGCCAGCAGTTCACGACAGGGGGTTTACTACGAGCAGTACTTC.

The gene calls are TRBV12-3 or TRBV12-4 and TRBJ2-7, with TRBD1 matching over 7 bases. This CDR3 comprises 15 residues. With V trimmed by 5 bases and J by 4 bases, 11 bases remained unmatched. CDR3 amino acids: CASSVRDRGVYEQYF. The CDR3 coding sequence is TGTGCCAGCAGTGTCCGGGACAGAGGGGTATACGAGCAGTACTTC.

This clonotype has ten or more counts. The chain links TRBV6-2 or TRBV6-3 to TRBJ2-7; 9 bases agree with TRBD2. CDR1 is MNHEY, CDR2 SVGEGT, per germline. This CDR3 region has 15 residues. The trim removed 7 bases at V and 0 bases at J, leaving 7 bases unmatched. This chain's CDR3 is CASKMASGISYEQYF. The CDR3 DNA is TGTGCCAGCAAGATGGCTAGCGGGATCTCCTACGAGCAGTACTTC.

At least ten counts were recorded for this clonotype. The chain uses TRBV9 and TRBJ1-1; weak D call: TRBD1 (5 bases). CDR3 length: 13 amino acids. The V end was cut by 3 bases, the J end by 4 bases, with 10 bases between. Germline assignment: CDR1 SGDLS and CDR2 YYNGEE. The CDR3, as DNA: TGTGCCAGCAGCGGGTGGGGGGGCACTGAAGCTTTCTTT. Protein sequence: CASSGWGGTEAFF.

Ten or more counts support this clonotype. CDR3 in DNA: TGTGCCAGCAGCCAAGGGGACAGACTGAACACTGAAGCTTTCTTT. Translated, it gives CASSQGDRLNTEAFF. The V and J genes are TRBV4-2 and TRBJ1-1; 7 nucleotides agree with TRBD1. Trimming took 1 base from V and 0 from J; bases not matched to a gene: 2. The germline V gene encodes CDR1 LGHNA and CDR2 YNFKEQ. The CDR3 is 15 residues long.

This clonotype was counted ten times or more. The genes are TRBV29-1 and TRBJ1-3, with D perhaps matching TRBD1 (5 bases). Germline V lookup: CDR1 SQVTM, CDR2 ANQGSEA. This CDR3 region has 14 residues. With 4 bases removed from V and 1 base from J, the gap between germline ends came to 11 bases. The CDR3 DNA sequence: TGCAGCGTTGGACAGTCTTCTTCTGGAAACACCATATATTTT. This codes for CSVGQSSSGNTIYF.

The table lists this clonotype with many counts. V is TRBV6-5 and J is TRBJ1-1, with TRBD1 matching 8 bases. The CDR3 contains 14 residues. Germline V lookup: CDR1 MNHEY, CDR2 SVGAGI. J gave up 5 bases and V 3 bases, and 5 bases lay outside the gene matches. CDR3 bases: TGTGCCAGCAGTTATTGGACAGGGTCAACTGAAGCTTTCTTT. Translated, it gives CASSYWTGSTEAFF.

V is TRBV28 and J is TRBJ1-2; no firm D call. The V end was cut by 7 bases, the J end by 4 bases, with 16 bases between. The CDR3 consists of 14 residues. CDR1 and CDR2 from the germline V gene are MDHEN and SYDVKM. The CDR3 here is CASTPPGLSYGYTF. In DNA form, the CDR3 reads TGTGCCAGCACCCCGCCAGGTTTGAGCTATGGCTACACCTTC.

This sequence joins TRBV2 and TRBJ1-2, with D perhaps matching TRBD1 (6 bases). The germline V gene encodes CDR1 SNHLY and CDR2 FYNNEI. There are 15 residues in the CDR3. Trimming left V 11 bases short and J 8 bases short, with 27 bases between. DNA of the CDR3: TGTGCCGGAAGACAGGATGGATCGGTCAGTATGGGCTACACCTTC. Amino acids: CAGRQDGSVSMGYTF. The full variable domain, rest sourced from reference TRBV2 and TRBJ1-2, is EPEVTQTPSHQVTQMGQEVILRCVPISNHLYFYWYRQILGQKVEFLVSFYNNEISEKSEIFDDQFSVERPDGSNFTLKIRSTKLEDSAMYFCAGRQDGSVSMGYTFGSGTRLTVV.

This clonotype was seen at least ten times. A single base separates this from a much larger clone, so it may be a read error. This sequence joins TRBV6-5 and TRBJ1-3; D unclear. The CDR3 contains 13 residues. The V gene's germline CDR1 is MNHEY and CDR2 SVGAGI. V shed 4 bases and J shed 0 bases, with 4 bases lying between them. CDR3 region: CASSSISGNTIYF. CDR3 in DNA: TGTGCCAGCAGTTCCATCTCTGGAAACACCATATATTTT.

The table lists this clonotype with many counts. This rearrangement joins TRBV12-3 or TRBV12-4 to TRBJ2-5; 9 nucleotides match TRBD1. CDR3 length: 16 amino acids. Unmatched junction bases numbered 11, after V lost 4 bases and J lost 5 bases. The CDR3 here is CASSSFRDREGETQYF. CDR3 DNA: TGTGCCAGCAGTTCGTTCCGGGACAGGGAGGGGGAGACCCAGTACTTC.

The chain carries TRBV26 and TRBJ2-7; the table's D call, TRBD2, was not checked against the DNA. TRBV26 is shown as a pseudogene. The length of the CDR3 is 13 residues. This CDR3 reads CASSWAQVYEQYF. CDR3 nucleotides: TGTGCCAGCAGTTGGGCCCAGGTCTACGAGCAGTACTTC.

This clonotype was counted many times. The gene calls are TRBV6-2 or TRBV6-3 and TRBJ2-7; D is possibly TRBD1 (5 bases). Between the trimmed V and J ends, which lost 8 bases and 2 bases, there was a span of 13 bases. CDR3 size: 13 residues. Germline CDR1 and CDR2: MNHEY and SVGEGT. The CDR3 DNA is TGTGCCAGCGCATGGGGCAGTCCCTACGAGCAGTACTTC. The encoded protein is CASAWGSPYEQYF.